Listed below are T cell receptor beta chains from one sample, sequenced in a study of regulatory T cells in long-lasting Graves disease. One entry per CDR3 protein results from TCRdb running MiXCR on the multiplex PCR reads. The table shows around 510,000 distinct CDR3 sequences, with about a fifth occurring only once. The material sequenced was peripheral blood mononuclear cells (PBMCs), taken when the disease was refractory, from a patient treated with antithyroid drugs. The source of these receptors is a female donor with Graves disease. Both conserved end residues are part of each CDR3. Fields, in order: clone size, D gene, V gene, J gene, CDR3 protein, CDR3 DNA. A D gene is named only where the DNA matches it firmly. Size values are once, few and many counts, or a class for expanded clones, and some rows have none.

clone_size: many
d_call: NA
v_call: TRBV7-3
j_call: TRBJ2-2
cdr3_aa: CASSPGGSTGELFF
cdr3_nt: TGTGCCAGCAGCCCTGGGGGCAGCACCGGGGAGCTGTTTTTT

clone_size: many
d_call: NA
v_call: TRBV6-1
j_call: TRBJ2-7
cdr3_aa: CASAGFDRFYEQYF
cdr3_nt: TGTGCCAGCGCCGGTTTCGACAGATTCTACGAGCAGTACTTC

clone_size: many
d_call: NA
v_call: TRBV11-2
j_call: TRBJ1-1
cdr3_aa: CASSPMLRGGTEAFF
cdr3_nt: TGTGCCAGCAGCCCTATGTTGCGGGGGGGCACTGAAGCTTTCTTT

clone_size: few
d_call: TRBD1
v_call: TRBV6-1
j_call: TRBJ2-7
cdr3_aa: CASSKNRHWDSHNPVAYEQYF
cdr3_nt: TGTGCCAGCAGCAAGAACCGCCATTGGGACAGCCACAATCCGGTAGCCTACGAGCAGTACTTC

clone_size: NA
d_call: TRBD1
v_call: TRBV24-1
j_call: TRBJ2-7
cdr3_aa: CATSDGDREAYEQYF
cdr3_nt: TGTGCCACCAGTGATGGGGACAGGGAGGCTTACGAGCAGTACTTC

clone_size: many
d_call: NA
v_call: TRBV6-2/TRBV6-3
j_call: TRBJ1-2
cdr3_aa: CASSTGFLYGYTF
cdr3_nt: TGTGCCAGCAGTACCGGATTTCTCTATGGCTACACCTTC

clone_size: few
d_call: TRBD2
v_call: TRBV12-3/TRBV12-4
j_call: TRBJ2-2
cdr3_aa: CASSIRTSGVLGELFF
cdr3_nt: TGTGCCAGCAGTATCCGGACTAGCGGGGTCCTGGGGGAGCTGTTTTTT

clone_size: NA
d_call: TRBD2
v_call: TRBV27
j_call: TRBJ2-1
cdr3_aa: CASSFAGGIYNEQFF
cdr3_nt: TGTGCCAGCAGTTTCGCGGGAGGGATCTACAATGAGCAGTTCTTC

clone_size: NA
d_call: TRBD2
v_call: TRBV5-1
j_call: TRBJ2-5
cdr3_aa: CASSYTGTSVQETQYF
cdr3_nt: TGCGCCAGCAGCTATACCGGGACTAGCGTACAAGAGACCCAGTACTTC

clone_size: NA
d_call: TRBD1
v_call: TRBV11-2
j_call: TRBJ1-1
cdr3_aa: CASSGQGTNTEAFF
cdr3_nt: TGTGCCAGCAGCGGACAGGGGACGAACACTGAAGCTTTCTTT

clone_size: few
d_call: NA
v_call: TRBV30
j_call: TRBJ2-5
cdr3_aa: CAWEKIDRSQETQYF
cdr3_nt: TGTGCCTGGGAGAAAATTGACCGTTCCCAAGAGACCCAGTACTTC

clone_size: NA
d_call: NA
v_call: TRBV6-1
j_call: TRBJ2-2
cdr3_aa: CASRVGRTTGELFF
cdr3_nt: TGTGCCAGCAGAGTGGGCAGAACCACCGGGGAGCTGTTTTTT

clone_size: NA
d_call: NA
v_call: TRBV3-1
j_call: TRBJ2-6
cdr3_aa: CASSQDGSLANVLTF
cdr3_nt: TGTGCCAGCAGCCAGGACGGGTCCCTGGCCAACGTCCTGACTTTC

clone_size: NA
d_call: TRBD2
v_call: TRBV7-2
j_call: TRBJ2-7
cdr3_aa: CASSLGGLAGSSYEQYF
cdr3_nt: TGTGCCAGCAGCTTAGGGGGGCTAGCGGGTAGCTCCTACGAGCAGTACTTC

clone_size: many
d_call: NA
v_call: TRBV28
j_call: TRBJ2-4
cdr3_aa: CASSRPGAKNIQYF
cdr3_nt: TGTGCCAGCAGTCGCCCGGGTGCCAAAAACATTCAGTACTTC

clone_size: few
d_call: NA
v_call: TRBV7-6
j_call: TRBJ1-6
cdr3_aa: CASSLGADSLNSPLHF
cdr3_nt: TGTGCCAGCAGCTTGGGGGCGGACAGCCTAAATTCACCCCTCCACTTT

clone_size: many
d_call: NA
v_call: TRBV6-5
j_call: TRBJ2-2
cdr3_aa: CASSYSYRAYSTGELFF
cdr3_nt: TGTGCCAGCAGTTACTCGTACAGGGCCTATTCTACCGGGGAGCTGTTTTTT

clone_size: many
d_call: NA
v_call: TRBV12-3/TRBV12-4
j_call: TRBJ2-4
cdr3_aa: CASSFSRAKNIQYF
cdr3_nt: TGTGCCAGCAGTTTCTCGCGAGCCAAAAACATTCAGTACTTC

clone_size: few
d_call: TRBD2
v_call: TRBV6-1
j_call: TRBJ2-3
cdr3_aa: CASTDSGRVDTQYF
cdr3_nt: TGTGCCAGCACCGATAGCGGGCGGGTAGATACGCAGTATTTT

clone_size: NA
d_call: NA
v_call: TRBV11-1
j_call: TRBJ1-5
cdr3_aa: CASSLVHLNQPQHF
cdr3_nt: TGTGCCAGCAGCTTGGTCCACTTAAATCAGCCCCAGCATTTT

clone_size: few
d_call: NA
v_call: TRBV5-1
j_call: TRBJ1-6
cdr3_aa: CASSLDSINSPLHF
cdr3_nt: TGCGCCAGCAGCCTGGACAGCATTAATTCACCCCTCCACTTT

clone_size: many
d_call: NA
v_call: TRBV28
j_call: TRBJ1-5
cdr3_aa: CASSLNRNQPQHF
cdr3_nt: TGTGCCAGCAGTTTAAACAGAAATCAGCCCCAGCATTTT

clone_size: many
d_call: NA
v_call: TRBV7-9
j_call: TRBJ1-6
cdr3_aa: CASSRGPVLSLHF
cdr3_nt: TGTGCCAGCAGCAGAGGCCCCGTTCTGTCCCTCCACTTT

clone_size: many
d_call: NA
v_call: TRBV2
j_call: TRBJ1-2
cdr3_aa: CASSVSGRGYGYTF
cdr3_nt: TGTGCCAGCAGTGTTTCAGGGCGAGGCTATGGCTACACCTTC

clone_size: many
d_call: NA
v_call: TRBV28
j_call: TRBJ2-7
cdr3_aa: CASSLRGGLPNEQYF
cdr3_nt: TGTGCCAGCAGTTTACGCGGGGGCCTGCCGAACGAGCAGTACTTC

clone_size: many
d_call: NA
v_call: TRBV24-1
j_call: TRBJ2-2
cdr3_aa: CATRRDSEGGGELFF
cdr3_nt: TGTGCCACCAGACGGGACTCCGAAGGAGGCGGGGAGCTGTTTTTT

clone_size: few
d_call: NA
v_call: TRBV7-9
j_call: TRBJ2-7
cdr3_aa: CASSLTLASGASSYEQCF
cdr3_nt: TGTGCCAGCAGCTTGACCCTCGCGAGCGGCGCTAGCTCCTACGAGCAGTGCTTC

clone_size: many
d_call: NA
v_call: TRBV20-1
j_call: TRBJ2-2
cdr3_aa: CSARGTNTGELFF
cdr3_nt: TGCAGTGCTAGAGGGACGAACACCGGGGAGCTGTTTTTT

clone_size: many
d_call: NA
v_call: TRBV29-1
j_call: TRBJ1-2
cdr3_aa: CSVVDGKNGYTF
cdr3_nt: TGCAGCGTTGTAGACGGAAAAAATGGCTACACCTTC

clone_size: NA
d_call: TRBD1
v_call: TRBV14
j_call: TRBJ2-7
cdr3_aa: CASSKPGQGRYEQYF
cdr3_nt: TGTGCCAGCAGCAAACCGGGACAGGGGCGTTACGAGCAGTACTTC

clone_size: NA
d_call: NA
v_call: TRBV6-4
j_call: TRBJ2-1
cdr3_aa: CASRKSMGSYNEQFF
cdr3_nt: TGTGCCAGCCGAAAAAGCATGGGCTCCTACAATGAGCAGTTCTTC

clone_size: few
d_call: NA
v_call: TRBV7-9
j_call: TRBJ2-5
cdr3_aa: CASSPPSGGETQYF
cdr3_nt: TGTGCCAGCAGCCCCCCTTCGGGCGGCGAGACCCAGTACTTC